This record looks at one T cell receptor (beta chain) sequence and its context. Primers targeting TRAV and TRBV primed first-strand cDNA, covering alpha and beta chains. Both a constant-region primer and a V-primer adapter served to amplify TCRs across around 20 PCR cycles. The mRNA that was isolated underwent amplification by in vitro transcription. Using its own MiXCR run on the reads, TCRdb lists one record per CDR3 protein. The repertoire has 85,000 to 95,000 distinct CDR3 sequences, just under 9.5% of them found once; the top ten carry roughly 1%. Time point given: before trial treatment. The entry originates in a study of low-dose radiotherapy and immunotherapy resistance in tumors. Turning to the study itself: Cohort 1 got 0.5 Gy per fraction every 2 weeks, 6.5 Gy in total. Cyclophosphamide was given intravenously at 200 mg/m2 every two weeks, and each dose came one day before radiation and immunotherapy.

Looked up from germline, CDR1 is MNHEY and CDR2 is SMNVEV (reference sequence). The CDR3 totals 13 residues. The V gene lost 5 bases and the J gene lost 7 bases, with 15 bases spanning the gap. The V and J genes are TRBV27 and TRBJ2-7, with D perhaps TRBD2 (5 bases). Sequenced here: PBMCs, sampled before treatment. The clonotype originates from a male donor with prostate cancer. The CDR3: CASSEGIWGEQYF. As DNA, the CDR3 is TGTGCCAGCAGTGAGGGCATATGGGGAGAGCAGTACTTC.